What follows are 3 T cell receptor beta chains derived from one specimen sequenced in a study of T and B cells in COVID-19 patients. Blood genomic DNA input for TRB amplification was about 240-500 ng. TRB rearrangements were amplified by multiplex PCR with BIOMED2 TRB-A/B primers. One entry per CDR3 protein, called by TCRdb with MiXCR from the multiplex PCR reads. The sample consists of 20,000 to 30,000 distinct CDR3 sequences, over 25% of them appearing once. Sequencing was performed on blood. The origin of the receptors is a human donor who had recovered from COVID-19.

The chain is built from TRBV5-6 and TRBJ1-3; no clear D. V was pared by 0 bases and J by 2 bases, with 12 bases between. Germline-derived CDR1 and CDR2 are SGHDT and YYEEEE. There are 16 residues in the CDR3. The CDR3 protein is CASSLGVLEAGNTIYF. The CDR3 DNA is TGTGCCAGCAGCTTGGGGGTCCTAGAGGCTGGAAACACCATATATTTT.

In its sample, this clonotype was seen once. At one boundary the junction diverges from the germline segment, which might be a read error. The chain joins TRBV5-4 to TRBJ2-1; D ambiguous. This CDR3 contains 15 residues. The germline CDR1 and CDR2 sequences are SGHNT and YYREEE (reference sequence). CDR3 residues: CANSLGRNSYNEQFF. The DNA for the CDR3 is TGTGCCAACAGCTTGGGTCGCAACTCCTACAATGAGCAGTTCTTC.

The chain joins TRBV5-6 to TRBJ1-1; D perhaps matches TRBD1 (5 bases). Trimming took off 4 bases at V and 6 bases at J, with 13 bases between the two ends. This CDR3 has 13 residues. From germline, CDR1 is SGHDT and CDR2 YYEEEE. The CDR3 reads CASSRWRGAEAFF. CDR3 nucleotides: TGTGCCAGCAGCCGGTGGAGGGGCGCTGAAGCTTTCTTT.